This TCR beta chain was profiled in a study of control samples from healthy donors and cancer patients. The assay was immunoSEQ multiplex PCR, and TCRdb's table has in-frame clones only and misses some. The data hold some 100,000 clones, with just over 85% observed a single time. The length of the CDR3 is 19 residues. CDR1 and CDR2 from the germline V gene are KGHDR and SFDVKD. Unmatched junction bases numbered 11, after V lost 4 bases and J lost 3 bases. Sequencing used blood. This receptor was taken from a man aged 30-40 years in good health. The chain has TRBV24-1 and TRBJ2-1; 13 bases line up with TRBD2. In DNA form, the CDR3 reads TGTGCCACCAGTGACCCATCCGGGACTAGCGGGATAGGCTACAATGAGCAGTTCTTC. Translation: CATSDPSGTSGIGYNEQFF.